These T cell receptor beta chains were read from a single sample in a study of cytomegalovirus exposure and HLA in healthy donors. Only in-frame clones appear in the TCRdb table, and some are missing; sequencing was by immunoSEQ multiplex PCR. Of about 190,000 clones in the sample, roughly four fifths were seen once. The sequenced sample was PBMCs. The receptors derive from a man aged 18 to 29 in good health and CMV-seronegative. CDR3s include the opening cysteine and the closing phenylalanine or tryptophan. Fields, in order: J gene, D gene, clone size, V gene, CDR3 DNA, CDR3 protein. The D gene is left open where the match is weak. Only some rows state a clone size, as once, few, many or a class for expanded clones.

j_call: TRBJ2-7
d_call: TRBD2
clone_size: NA
v_call: TRBV27
cdr3_nt: TGTGCCAGCAGTTCGCCGGGAGGCTACGAGCAGTACTTC
cdr3_aa: CASSSPGGYEQYF

j_call: TRBJ2-7
d_call: NA
clone_size: NA
v_call: TRBV30
cdr3_nt: TGTGCCTGGAGTGTATACGGGATCGGGGAGCAGTACTTC
cdr3_aa: CAWSVYGIGEQYF

j_call: TRBJ2-2
d_call: NA
clone_size: NA
v_call: TRBV7-3
cdr3_nt: TGTGCCAGCAGCCAAATAAGCCTCACCGGGGAGCTGTTTTTT
cdr3_aa: CASSQISLTGELFF

j_call: TRBJ1-3
d_call: TRBD1
clone_size: NA
v_call: TRBV10-3
cdr3_nt: TGTGCCATCAGTTCGACAGGGGGGAACTCTGGAAACACCATATATTTT
cdr3_aa: CAISSTGGNSGNTIYF

j_call: TRBJ2-7
d_call: TRBD2
clone_size: once
v_call: TRBV5-1
cdr3_nt: TGCGCCAGCAGCTTGGGACTAGCGGGAGTATCCTACGAGCAGTACTTC
cdr3_aa: CASSLGLAGVSYEQYF

j_call: TRBJ2-7
d_call: NA
clone_size: NA
v_call: TRBV20-1
cdr3_nt: TGCAGTGCTAGTGAGCTTACCCAGCAGTACTTC
cdr3_aa: CSASELTQQYF

j_call: TRBJ1-1
d_call: TRBD1
clone_size: NA
v_call: TRBV2
cdr3_nt: TGTGCCAGCAGTGATGGACAGGCCAACACTGAAGCTTTCTTT
cdr3_aa: CASSDGQANTEAFF

j_call: TRBJ2-5
d_call: NA
clone_size: few
v_call: TRBV2
cdr3_nt: TGTGCCAGCAGTGATAGAAGGGGAGAGACCCAGTACTTC
cdr3_aa: CASSDRRGETQYF

j_call: TRBJ2-5
d_call: NA
clone_size: NA
v_call: TRBV7-2
cdr3_nt: TGTGCCAGCAGCTTGGGGGGTGCAGTCCGCGAGACCCAGTACTTC
cdr3_aa: CASSLGGAVRETQYF

j_call: TRBJ1-2
d_call: NA
clone_size: few
v_call: TRBV6-5
cdr3_nt: TGTGCCAGCAGTTACTCAGGGGGAACTAACTATGGCTACACCTTC
cdr3_aa: CASSYSGGTNYGYTF